These 22 T cell receptor beta chains share one sample of origin, sequenced in a study of CD8 T cells in Susac syndrome. RNA totalling roughly 0.45 to 1 ug underwent reverse transcription with random hexamers. Each CDR3 protein gets one entry after TCRdb re-called the immunoSEQ multiplex PCR reads with MiXCR. The table includes 300,000 to 350,000 distinct CDR3 sequences, about 91% detected once. The specimen sequenced was CD4+ T cells from PBMCs. The receptors derive from a human donor with multiple sclerosis.

J is TRBJ1-2 and V is TRBV30; 7 bases line up with TRBD1. The CDR3 has 11 residues. Germline V gives CDR1 GTSNPN, CDR2 SVGIG (reference sequence). J gave up 8 bases and V 1 base, and 1 base lay outside the gene matches. The CDR3 sequence is CAWSGGQGYTF. The CDR3 DNA reads as TGTGCCTGGAGTGGGGGACAGGGCTACACCTTC.

The rearrangement joins TRBV18 to TRBJ2-5; D is perhaps TRBD1 (5 bases). The germline V and J ends were trimmed by 3 bases and 2 bases, with 10 bases remaining between them. Per germline, CDR1 KGHSH and CDR2 LQKENI. This CDR3 region has 14 residues. The CDR3 DNA is TGTGCCAGCTCACCGATCGACAGTCAAGAGACCCAGTACTTC. Translated: CASSPIDSQETQYF.

This clonotype has more than one count but fewer than ten. The chain carries TRBV10-2 and TRBJ2-7; unclear D gene. The CDR3 runs to 13 residues. The germline V gene encodes CDR1 WSHSY and CDR2 SAAADI. The ends were cut back, 4 bases at V and 2 bases at J, with 9 bases in the middle. The CDR3 bases are TGCGCCAGCAGTGGCTACCCACCCTACGAGCAGTACTTC. Its translation is CASSGYPPYEQYF.

This rearrangement joins TRBV4-3 to TRBJ2-1; 11 bases align to TRBD2. CDR1 LGHNA and CDR2 YSLEER come from the germline V gene. Trimming at V came to 0 bases and at J to 4 bases, leaving 11 bases not matched to a gene. The CDR3 length is 19 residues. CDR3 protein: CASSQDTFRLAGGYNEQFF. DNA of the CDR3: TGCGCCAGCAGCCAAGATACGTTCCGGCTAGCGGGGGGTTACAATGAGCAGTTCTTC.

The chain is built from TRBV14 and TRBJ1-2, with a weak D call TRBD1 (5 bases). Between the trimmed V and J ends, which lost 1 base and 0 bases, there was a span of 9 bases. The CDR3 is made up of 15 amino acids. Germline V lookup: CDR1 SGHDN, CDR2 FVKESK. This CDR3 is CASSQGTPTNYGYTF. The DNA for the CDR3 is TGTGCCAGCAGCCAAGGGACACCAACTAACTATGGCTACACCTTC.

In DNA form, the CDR3 reads TGTGCCAGTAGTATTCGGGATCCCACGCCAGAGACCCAGTACTTC. This codes for CASSIRDPTPETQYF. The chain recombines TRBV19 with TRBJ2-5; a weak D match, TRBD2 (5 bases). The germline V gene has CDR1 LNHDA and CDR2 SQIVND (reference sequence). V was shortened by 3 bases and J by 4 bases, with 15 bases between the two germline ends. This CDR3 has 15 residues.

CDR3 protein: CSAWAYRPKPERWLSTDTQYF. The CDR3 DNA reads as TGCAGTGCCTGGGCTTATAGACCGAAGCCAGAAAGATGGTTAAGCACAGATACGCAGTATTTT. J is TRBJ2-3 and V is TRBV20-1; no definite D call. Trimming cost V 6 bases and J 0 bases, with 34 bases left between them. The CDR3 is 21 residues long. Per germline, CDR1 DFQATT and CDR2 SNEGSKA (reference sequence).

The chain has TRBV4-3 and TRBJ1-4, with a tentative D call TRBD1 (5 bases). Trimming cost V 7 bases and J 5 bases, with 17 bases left between them. Germline-derived CDR1 and CDR2 are LGHNA and YSLEER. The CDR3 length is 15 residues. The CDR3 protein is CASKSGTGRNEKLFF. CDR3 DNA: TGCGCCAGCAAATCGGGAACAGGCCGAAATGAAAAACTGTTTTTT.

The chain couples TRBV6-6 to TRBJ2-7; D is tentatively TRBD1 or TRBD2 (6 bases each). This CDR3 has 14 amino acids. Germline CDR1 MNHNY, CDR2 SVGAGI (reference sequence). Trimming removed 7 bases from V and 2 bases from J, with 15 bases in between. CDR3 in amino acids: CASIGRDTAYEQYF. The CDR3 coding sequence is TGTGCCAGCATCGGGCGGGACACCGCCTACGAGCAGTACTTC.

V is TRBV19 and J is TRBJ1-1, with 7 nucleotides matching TRBD1. Germline CDR1 is LNHDA and CDR2 is SQIVND (reference sequence). V trimming: 6 bases; J trimming: 11 bases; junction bases outside the gene matches: 12. There are 13 residues in the CDR3. CDR3 amino acids: CASSMERDRGAFF. The CDR3 DNA follows: TGTGCCAGTAGCATGGAACGGGACAGAGGGGCTTTCTTT.

This chain connects TRBV7-6 to TRBJ2-3; a weak D match, TRBD2 (5 bases). The V end lost 8 bases, the J end lost 2 bases, and 17 bases lay between the germline ends. The CDR3 has 15 residues. Germline CDR1 and CDR2: SGHVS and FNYEAQ. CDR3 residues: CASGGGGLPTDTQYF. CDR3 bases: TGTGCCAGCGGCGGAGGAGGACTCCCCACAGATACGCAGTATTTT.

This CDR3 reads CASSLRTDYEQYF. The CDR3 DNA is TGTGCCAGCAGCCTCCGTACTGACTACGAGCAGTACTTC. The chain couples TRBV6-6 to TRBJ2-7; D is ambiguous. The germline V gene has CDR1 MNHNY and CDR2 SVGAGI (reference sequence). This CDR3 has 13 residues. Trimming left V 6 bases short and J 3 bases short, with 12 bases between.

V gene TRBV5-4 combines with J gene TRBJ2-2; TRBD2 aligns across 7 bases. The germline V gene has CDR1 SGHNT and CDR2 YYREEE (reference sequence). J gave up 3 bases and V 3 bases, and 5 bases lay outside the gene matches. The CDR3 extends over 15 amino acids. CDR3 nucleotide sequence: TGTGCCAGCAGCTGGAGCGGGATTTACACCGGGGAGCTGTTTTTT. It specifies CASSWSGIYTGELFF.

This chain joins TRBV19 and TRBJ1-3, with D unclear. The CDR3 is 15 residues long. V lost 9 bases and J lost 10, with 25 bases in between. Germline V gene sequence: CDR1 LNHDA, CDR2 SQIVND (reference sequence). The CDR3 coding sequence is TGTGCCAGCGGAGACCGAGGGATTAAAGACGATACCATATATTTT. Protein product: CASGDRGIKDDTIYF.

The J gene is TRBJ2-3, the V gene TRBV11-2, with D perhaps matching TRBD1 or TRBD2 (6 bases each). V lost 0 bases, J lost 0 bases, and 16 bases lay in between. From germline, CDR1 is SGHAT and CDR2 FQNNGV. The CDR3 sequence is 18 residues long. CDR3 DNA: TGTGCCAGCAGCTTAGACGGGGGCAGTAGGCCTAGCACAGATACGCAGTATTTT. As protein: CASSLDGGSRPSTDTQYF.

The chain couples TRBV20-1 to TRBJ2-3, with 8 bases aligning to TRBD2. Germline CDR1 reads DFQATT; CDR2 reads SNEGSKA (reference sequence). This CDR3 is built from 13 residues. After removal of 6 bases from V and 7 bases from J, the junction contained 9 bases not matched to a gene. The CDR3 loop reads CSAVPTSANTQYF. DNA for the CDR3: TGCAGTGCGGTGCCGACTAGCGCAAATACGCAGTATTTT.

V usage is TRBV5-4 and J usage is TRBJ2-3; D perhaps matches TRBD2 (6 bases). V lost 4 bases and J 1 base, leaving 16 bases between the germline ends. Per the germline V gene, CDR1 is SGHNT and CDR2 is YYREEE (reference sequence). The length of the CDR3 is 16 residues. The CDR3 region is CASSLDGGTRTDTQYF. CDR3 DNA sequence: TGTGCCAGCAGCCTAGACGGGGGAACCCGCACAGATACGCAGTATTTT.

The V call is TRBV7-3, the J call TRBJ2-1, with a possible D match to TRBD1 (5 bases). The CDR3 has 15 residues. Germline assignment: CDR1 SGHTA and CDR2 FQGTGA. Trimming shortened V by 0 bases and J by 4 bases, and 10 bases separated the two germline ends. The CDR3, as DNA: TGTGCCAGCAGCTTAACGGGGCCCCCATACAATGAGCAGTTCTTC. Its protein product is CASSLTGPPYNEQFF.

The chain couples TRBV9 to TRBJ2-1, with D possibly TRBD2 on 6 matching bases. This CDR3 has 15 amino acids. Trimming left V 4 bases short and J 4 bases short, with 15 bases between. Germline V CDR1 and CDR2: SGDLS, YYNGEE. As DNA, the CDR3 is TGTGCCAGCAGCCCTGGGCCAGCGGGTTACAATGAGCAGTTCTTC. Its translation is CASSPGPAGYNEQFF.

The CDR3 nucleotides read TGCAGTGCTCTCCCCCCTACTAGCGGGAGTGGTGGTGAGCAGTTCTTC. Its protein product is CSALPPTSGSGGEQFF. The chain combines TRBV20-1 with TRBJ2-1; 11 nucleotides align to TRBD2. CDR1 DFQATT and CDR2 SNEGSKA come from the germline V gene (reference sequence). The CDR3 runs to 16 residues. With 5 bases clipped from V and 9 bases from J, the junction kept 15 bases outside the gene matches.

The V call is TRBV7-2, the J call TRBJ2-7; TRBD2 is a possible D gene (5 bases). The germline CDR1 and CDR2 sequences are SGHTA and FQGNSA. Trimming cost V 1 base and J 2 bases, with 12 bases left between them. This CDR3 contains 15 residues. The CDR3 is CASSLEGSSPYEQYF. CDR3 sequence (DNA): TGTGCCAGCAGCTTAGAGGGATCTAGCCCCTACGAGCAGTACTTC.

V gene TRBV25-1 combines with J gene TRBJ1-4, with 8 bases that match TRBD1. This CDR3 is built from 14 residues. CDR1 is MGHDK, CDR2 SYGVNS, per germline. Unmatched junction bases numbered 7, after V lost 6 bases and J lost 7 bases. DNA of the CDR3: TGTGCCAGCAGGGACAGGGCCGGAGGTGAAAAACTGTTTTTT. This translates into CASRDRAGGEKLFF.